This TCR beta chain was found in a study of T cells after yellow fever vaccination. Study-level findings and limits: Reappearance after the booster was observed for most primary-vaccination clones (roughly 95% CD4, about 90% CD8).

V lost 3 bases and J 9 bases, leaving 12 bases between the germline ends. This CDR3 has 13 residues. Germline CDR1 and CDR2: MNHEY and SVGAGI. Conversion of TCR transcripts into cDNA relied on 5'RACE template switching, which added a universal primer site and UMIs. One entry per CDR3 protein results from TCRdb running MiXCR on the 5' RACE reads. Of a few hundred thousand distinct CDR3 sequences listed, roughly 3.9% are singletons. This clonotype has ten or more counts. Its antigen is currently unknown. The sequenced sample was PBMCs, obtained 5 days after the yellow fever booster vaccination. The chain carries TRBV6-5 and TRBJ2-1, with D hard to call. The receptor was derived from a man younger than 35 who received the YFV17D yellow fever vaccine. The CDR3 loop is CASSYDLNGEQFF. CDR3 bases: TGTGCCAGCAGTTATGACCTAAACGGTGAGCAGTTCTTC.